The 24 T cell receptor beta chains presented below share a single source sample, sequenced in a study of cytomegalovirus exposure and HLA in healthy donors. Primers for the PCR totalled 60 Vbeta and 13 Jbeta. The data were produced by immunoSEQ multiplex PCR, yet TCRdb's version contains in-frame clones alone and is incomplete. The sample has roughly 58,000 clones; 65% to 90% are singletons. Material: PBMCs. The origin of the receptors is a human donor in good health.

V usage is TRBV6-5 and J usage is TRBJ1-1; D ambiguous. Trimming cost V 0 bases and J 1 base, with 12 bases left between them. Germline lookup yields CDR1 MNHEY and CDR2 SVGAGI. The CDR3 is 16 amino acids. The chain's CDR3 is CASSYSRRVENTEAFF. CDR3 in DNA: TGTGCCAGCAGTTACTCGAGGCGGGTGGAGAACACTGAAGCTTTCTTT.

The CDR3 sequence is CASSKSGGGGELFF. The CDR3 DNA sequence: TGTGCCAGCAGCAAGAGCGGGGGCGGCGGGGAGCTGTTTTTT. The rearrangement joins TRBV7-3 to TRBJ2-2; 8 bases map to TRBD2. The CDR3 loop spans 14 amino acids. Losses at the gene ends were 5 bases for V and 7 bases for J; bases not matched to a gene: 6. Germline assignment: CDR1 SGHTA and CDR2 FQGTGA.

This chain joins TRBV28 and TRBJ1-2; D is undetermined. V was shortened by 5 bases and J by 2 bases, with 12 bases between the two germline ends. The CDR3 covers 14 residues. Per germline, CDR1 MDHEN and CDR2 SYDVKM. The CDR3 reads CASSPETENYGYTF. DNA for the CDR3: TGTGCCAGCAGTCCGGAAACAGAAAACTATGGCTACACCTTC.

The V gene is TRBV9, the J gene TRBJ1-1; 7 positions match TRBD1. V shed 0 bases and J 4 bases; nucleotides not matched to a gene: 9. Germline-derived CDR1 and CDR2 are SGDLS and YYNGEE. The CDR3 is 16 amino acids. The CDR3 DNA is TGTGCCAGCAGCGTAGGGGGAAGGGGGCCGGGCACTGAAGCTTTCTTT. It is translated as CASSVGGRGPGTEAFF.

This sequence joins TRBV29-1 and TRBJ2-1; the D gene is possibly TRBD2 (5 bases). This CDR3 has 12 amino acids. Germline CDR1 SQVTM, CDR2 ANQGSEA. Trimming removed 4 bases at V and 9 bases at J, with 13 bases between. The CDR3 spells CSVGGISGEQFF. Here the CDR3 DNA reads TGCAGCGTTGGAGGGATCAGCGGTGAGCAGTTCTTC.

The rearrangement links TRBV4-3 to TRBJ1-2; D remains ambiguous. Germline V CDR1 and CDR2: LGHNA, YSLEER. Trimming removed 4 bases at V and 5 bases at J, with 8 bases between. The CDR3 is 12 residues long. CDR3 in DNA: TGCGCCAGCAGCCCGCTAGCTTATGGCTACACCTTC. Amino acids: CASSPLAYGYTF.

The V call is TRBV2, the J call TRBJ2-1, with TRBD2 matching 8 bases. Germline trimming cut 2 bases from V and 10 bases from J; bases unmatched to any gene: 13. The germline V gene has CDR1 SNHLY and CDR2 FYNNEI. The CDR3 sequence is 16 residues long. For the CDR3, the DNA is TGTGCCAGCAGTGAATTCGACGGGAGGGCCGATTTAGAGCAGTTCTTC. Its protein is CASSEFDGRADLEQFF.

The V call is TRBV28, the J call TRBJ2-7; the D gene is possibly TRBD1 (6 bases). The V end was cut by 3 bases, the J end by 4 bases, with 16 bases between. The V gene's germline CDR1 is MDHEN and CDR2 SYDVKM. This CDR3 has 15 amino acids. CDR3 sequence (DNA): TGTGCCAGCAGTTTTCCGAGAGACAGGACTTACGAGCAGTACTTC. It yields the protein CASSFPRDRTYEQYF.

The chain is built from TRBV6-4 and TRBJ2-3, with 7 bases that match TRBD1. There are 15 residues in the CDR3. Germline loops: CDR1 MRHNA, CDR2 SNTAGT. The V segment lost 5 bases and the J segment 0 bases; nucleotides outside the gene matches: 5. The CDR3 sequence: CASSPQGLSTDTQYF. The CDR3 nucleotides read TGTGCCAGCAGTCCACAGGGGTTGAGCACAGATACGCAGTATTTT.

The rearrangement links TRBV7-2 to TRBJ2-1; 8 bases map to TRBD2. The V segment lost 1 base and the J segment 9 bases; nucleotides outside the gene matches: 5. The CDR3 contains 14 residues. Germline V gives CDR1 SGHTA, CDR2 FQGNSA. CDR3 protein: CASSLGGSGVEQFF. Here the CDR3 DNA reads TGTGCCAGCAGCTTAGGGGGTAGCGGGGTTGAGCAGTTCTTC.

CDR3: CASSPRGGGARTDTQYF. CDR3 coding DNA: TGCGCCAGCAGCCCACGAGGCGGGGGGGCCCGCACAGATACGCAGTATTTT. The V gene is TRBV5-1, the J gene TRBJ2-3, with 9 bases identical to TRBD2. The CDR3 is made up of 17 amino acids. The J segment lost 1 base and the V segment lost 4 bases, leaving 10 bases of the junction unmatched. Germline V gene data show CDR1 as SGHRS and CDR2 as YFSETQ.

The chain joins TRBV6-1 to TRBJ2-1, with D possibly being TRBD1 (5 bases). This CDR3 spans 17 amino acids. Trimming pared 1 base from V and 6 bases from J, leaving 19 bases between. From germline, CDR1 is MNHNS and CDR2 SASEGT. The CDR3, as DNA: TGTGCCAGCAGTGAAGAGGCCCGAACAGGACAATTCAATGAGCAGTTCTTC. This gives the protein CASSEEARTGQFNEQFF.

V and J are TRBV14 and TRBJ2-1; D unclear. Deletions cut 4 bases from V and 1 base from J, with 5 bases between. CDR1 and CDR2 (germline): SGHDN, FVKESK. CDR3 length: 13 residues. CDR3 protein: CASSPNSYNEQFF. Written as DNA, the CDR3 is TGTGCCAGCAGCCCCAATTCCTACAATGAGCAGTTCTTC. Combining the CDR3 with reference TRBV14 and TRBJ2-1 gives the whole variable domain EAGVTQFPSHSVIEKGQTVTLRCDPISGHDNLYWYRRVMGKEIKFLLHFVKESKQDESGMPNNRFLAERTGGTYSTLKVQPAELEDSGVYFCASSPNSYNEQFFGPGTRLTVL.

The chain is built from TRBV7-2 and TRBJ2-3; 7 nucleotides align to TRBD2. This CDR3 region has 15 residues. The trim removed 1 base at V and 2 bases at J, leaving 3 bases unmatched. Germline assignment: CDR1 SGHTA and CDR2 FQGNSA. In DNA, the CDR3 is TGTGCCAGCAGCTTAGGGCGGGGGAACACAGATACGCAGTATTTT. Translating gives CASSLGRGNTDTQYF.

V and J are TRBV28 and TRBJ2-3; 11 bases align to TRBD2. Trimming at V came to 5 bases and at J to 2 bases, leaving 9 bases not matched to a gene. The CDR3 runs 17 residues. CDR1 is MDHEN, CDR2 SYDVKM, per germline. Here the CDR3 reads CASSRILAGVFTDTQYF. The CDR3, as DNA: TGTGCCAGCAGTCGTATACTAGCGGGAGTTTTCACAGATACGCAGTATTTT.

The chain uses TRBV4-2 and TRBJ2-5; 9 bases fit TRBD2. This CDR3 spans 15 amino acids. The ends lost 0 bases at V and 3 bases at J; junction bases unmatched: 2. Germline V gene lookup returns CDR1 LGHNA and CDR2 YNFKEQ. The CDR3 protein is CASSQETSGEETQYF. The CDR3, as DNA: TGTGCCAGCAGCCAAGAGACTAGCGGAGAAGAGACCCAGTACTTC.

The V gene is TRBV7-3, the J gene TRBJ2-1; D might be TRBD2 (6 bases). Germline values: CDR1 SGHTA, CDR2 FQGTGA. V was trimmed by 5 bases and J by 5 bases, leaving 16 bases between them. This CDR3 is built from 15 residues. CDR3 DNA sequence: TGTGCCAGCAGCGTAGGAGGGGTCGCAAACAATGAGCAGTTCTTC. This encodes CASSVGGVANNEQFF.

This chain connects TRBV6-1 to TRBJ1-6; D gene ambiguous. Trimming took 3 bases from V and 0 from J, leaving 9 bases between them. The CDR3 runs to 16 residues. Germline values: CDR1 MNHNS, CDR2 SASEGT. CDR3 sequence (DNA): TGTGCCAGCAGTGATGGGCTGAGCTCCTATAATTCACCCCTCCACTTT. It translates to CASSDGLSSYNSPLHF.

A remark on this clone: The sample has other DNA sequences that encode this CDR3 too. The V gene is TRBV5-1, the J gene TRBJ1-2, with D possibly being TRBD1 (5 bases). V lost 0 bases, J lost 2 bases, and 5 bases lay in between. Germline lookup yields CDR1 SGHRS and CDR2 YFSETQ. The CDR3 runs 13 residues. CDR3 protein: CASSLGQNYGYTF. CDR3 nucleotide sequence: TGCGCCAGCAGCTTGGGACAGAACTATGGCTACACCTTC.

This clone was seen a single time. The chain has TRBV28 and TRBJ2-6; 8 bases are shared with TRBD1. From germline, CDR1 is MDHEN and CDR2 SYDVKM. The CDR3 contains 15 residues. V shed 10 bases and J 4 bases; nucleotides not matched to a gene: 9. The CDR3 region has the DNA TGTGCCACCTCCAGGACAGGGTCCGGGGCCAACGTCCTGACTTTC. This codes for CATSRTGSGANVLTF.

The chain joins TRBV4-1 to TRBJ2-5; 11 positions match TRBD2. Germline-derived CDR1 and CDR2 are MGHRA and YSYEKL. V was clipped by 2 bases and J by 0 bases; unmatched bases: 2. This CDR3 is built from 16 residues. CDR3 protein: CASSQPTSGNQETQYF. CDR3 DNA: TGCGCCAGCAGCCAACCGACTAGCGGGAACCAAGAGACCCAGTACTTC.

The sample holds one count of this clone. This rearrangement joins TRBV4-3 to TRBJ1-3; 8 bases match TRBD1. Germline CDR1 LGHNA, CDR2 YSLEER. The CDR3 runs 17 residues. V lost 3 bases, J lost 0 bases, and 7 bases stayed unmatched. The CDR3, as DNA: TGCGCCAGCAGCCAGACGACAGGGGCTTACTCTGGAAACACCATATATTTT. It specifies CASSQTTGAYSGNTIYF.

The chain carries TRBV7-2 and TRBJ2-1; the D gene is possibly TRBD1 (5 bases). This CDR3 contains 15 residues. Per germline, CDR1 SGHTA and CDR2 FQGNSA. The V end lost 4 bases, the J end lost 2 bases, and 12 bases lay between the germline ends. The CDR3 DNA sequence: TGTGCCAGCAGCTCAAGGGGAAGCCCCTACAATGAGCAGTTCTTC. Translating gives CASSSRGSPYNEQFF.

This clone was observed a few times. In DNA, the CDR3 is TGCGCCAGCAGCTTGTCTCTTAGGGGGGAAAAACTGTTTTTT. Its protein product is CASSLSLRGEKLFF. The chain couples TRBV5-1 to TRBJ1-4; D is perhaps TRBD1 (6 bases). The V gene's germline CDR1 is SGHRS and CDR2 YFSETQ. Trimming cost V 1 base and J 8 bases, with 12 bases left between them. The CDR3 consists of 14 residues.